These 30 T cell receptor beta chains were sequenced from one sample in a study of metastatic and nonmetastatic thyroid tumors. Patients were all untreated before their thyroid surgery. TCRdb re-analyzed the PCR reads through MiXCR. In the table there are around 30,000 clones, around 23% of which are singletons. Sequenced: tumor tissue. The receptor source for this set is a male donor with papillary thyroid cancer or a benign thyroid nodule (not recorded which). Some clones in this sample may be carry-over from other donors' samples.

This clone was detected many times. The chain links TRBV29-1 to TRBJ1-2; TRBD1 might be the D (5 bases). V was trimmed by 2 bases and J by 10 bases, leaving 14 bases between them. From germline, CDR1 is SQVTM and CDR2 ANQGSEA. The CDR3 runs to 12 residues. The CDR3 DNA reads as TGCAGCGTTGAACTGTGGGGGGGGATCTACACCTTC. Protein: CSVELWGGIYTF. Variable domain in full (rest from reference TRBV29-1 and TRBJ1-2): SAVISQKPSRDICQRGTSLTIQCQVDSQVTMMFWYRQQPGQSLTLIATANQGSEATYESGFVIDKFPISRPNLTFSTLTVSNMSPEDSSIYLCSVELWGGIYTFGSGTRLTVV.

The sample holds many counts of this clone. V and J are TRBV29-1 and TRBJ1-1; no clear D gene. CDR3 length: 13 residues. Germline V gives CDR1 SQVTM, CDR2 ANQGSEA. Between the trimmed V and J ends, which lost 1 base and 5 bases, there was a span of 11 bases. This CDR3 reads CSVEGHPRTEAFF. CDR3 nucleotides: TGCAGCGTTGAAGGACACCCGAGGACTGAAGCTTTCTTT. Looking up the rest from reference TRBV29-1 and TRBJ1-1 gives the full variable domain: SAVISQKPSRDICQRGTSLTIQCQVDSQVTMMFWYRQQPGQSLTLIATANQGSEATYESGFVIDKFPISRPNLTFSTLTVSNMSPEDSSIYLCSVEGHPRTEAFFGQGTRLTVV.

This clone was counted ten times or more. The chain links TRBV30 to TRBJ1-1, with D hard to call. V dropped 2 bases and J dropped 1 base, with 5 bases sitting between them. The CDR3 extends over 12 amino acids. The germline gives CDR1 GTSNPN, CDR2 SVGIG (reference sequence). CDR3 in DNA: TGTGCCTGGAGTCAGAGGAACACTGAAGCTTTCTTT. This codes for CAWSQRNTEAFF.

The chain uses TRBV27 and TRBJ1-6; no clear D. Germline loops: CDR1 MNHEY, CDR2 SMNVEV (reference sequence). V was trimmed by 6 bases and J by 7 bases, leaving 22 bases between them. The CDR3 spans 17 residues. The CDR3 sequence: CASRPSLGKNANSPLHF. DNA for the CDR3: TGTGCCAGCAGGCCCTCGTTGGGAAAGAACGCCAATTCACCCCTCCACTTT.

Details on this clone: A junction boundary mismatches the germline segment, possibly from a read error. The chain combines TRBV7-8 with TRBJ2-3, with D perhaps being TRBD1 or TRBD2 (5 bases each). Germline-derived CDR1 and CDR2 are SGHVS and FQNEAQ. The CDR3 runs 15 residues. The CDR3 DNA is TGTGCCAGCATCGTCTCCGGGACCGTGGCCGATATGCAGTATTTT. Translated, it gives CASIVSGTVADMQYF. Drawing the rest from reference TRBV7-8 and TRBJ2-3, the complete variable domain is GAGVSQSPRYKVAKRGQDVALRCDPISGHVSLFWYQQALGQGPEFLTYFQNEAQLDKSGLPSDRFFAERPEGSVSTLKIQRTQQEDSAVYLCASIVSGTVADMQYFGPGTRLTVL.

This clone was observed many times. J is TRBJ1-1 and V is TRBV9; D gene uncertain. Trimming stripped 0 bases from V and 1 base from J, with 4 bases between. The CDR3 runs to 13 residues. Germline values: CDR1 SGDLS, CDR2 YYNGEE. CDR3 nucleotide sequence: TGTGCCAGCAGCGTAGCAGGGAACACTGAAGCTTTCTTT. This sequence encodes CASSVAGNTEAFF.

This clone has ten or more counts. This chain uses TRBV29-1 with TRBJ2-7; 7 nucleotides match TRBD1. Germline assignment: CDR1 SQVTM and CDR2 ANQGSEA. The trim removed 5 bases at V and 3 bases at J, leaving 10 bases unmatched. The CDR3 loop spans 14 amino acids. The CDR3 region is CSVKTGTGFYEQYF. DNA for the CDR3: TGCAGCGTTAAGACAGGGACCGGTTTCTACGAGCAGTACTTC.

The gene calls are TRBV11-1 and TRBJ2-7, with 14 bases aligning to TRBD2. Germline V lookup: CDR1 SGHAT, CDR2 FQDESV (reference sequence). CDR3 length: 17 residues. Trimming removed 2 bases from V and 5 bases from J; junction bases left unmatched: 8. The CDR3 protein is CASSLLGAGLAGDEQYF. CDR3 nucleotides: TGTGCCAGCAGCTTATTGGGGGCGGGACTAGCGGGAGACGAGCAGTACTTC.

This chain's CDR3 is CASSRGLAGYQETQYF. CDR3 DNA: TGCGCCAGCTCTAGAGGACTAGCGGGATACCAAGAGACCCAGTACTTC. V usage is TRBV5-1 and J usage is TRBJ2-5; 12 positions agree with TRBD2. V was pared by 7 bases and J by 0 bases, with 7 bases of the junction left unmatched. The CDR3 length is 16 residues. Germline CDR1 reads SGHRS; CDR2 reads YFSETQ.

This clone has just a few counts. The J gene is TRBJ2-5, the V gene TRBV5-5; no firm D call. This CDR3 contains 13 residues. Trimming removed 0 bases at V and 1 base at J, with 4 bases between. The germline CDR1 and CDR2 sequences are SGHKS and YYEKEE (reference sequence). The CDR3 sequence: CASSLDSQETQYF. The CDR3 DNA is TGTGCCAGCAGCTTGGACTCCCAAGAGACCCAGTACTTC. Full variable domain (remainder filled in from reference TRBV5-5 and TRBJ2-5): DAGVTQSPTHLIKTRGQQVTLRCSPISGHKSVSWYQQVLGQGPQFIFQYYEKEERGRGNFPDRFSARQFPNYSSELNVNALLLGDSALYLCASSLDSQETQYFGPGTRLLVL.

This chain links TRBV11-2 with TRBJ2-1, with TRBD2 matching over 8 bases. With V trimmed by 1 base and J by 7 bases, 0 bases remained unmatched. The CDR3 contains 13 residues. Germline-derived CDR1 and CDR2 are SGHAT and FQNNGV. CDR3 in amino acids: CASSLGGGNEQFF. Written as DNA, the CDR3 is TGTGCCAGCAGCTTAGGCGGGGGGAATGAGCAGTTCTTC.

The rearrangement links TRBV20-1 to TRBJ2-1; 8 positions match TRBD2. V was pared by 0 bases and J by 0 bases, with 7 bases of the junction left unmatched. The CDR3 consists of 17 residues. Germline CDR1 reads DFQATT; CDR2 reads SNEGSKA (reference sequence). The CDR3 sequence is CSARESTSGLSYNEQFF. The CDR3 bases are TGCAGTGCTAGAGAAAGTACTAGCGGCCTCTCCTACAATGAGCAGTTCTTC.

This clone was recorded once. The chain couples TRBV11-3 to TRBJ2-7, with D maybe TRBD2 (5 bases). The germline gives CDR1 SGHNT, CDR2 YENEEA. This CDR3 region has 13 residues. Trimming cost V 3 bases and J 10 bases, with 16 bases left between them. The CDR3 sequence is CASSFTRGSDQYF. CDR3 coding DNA: TGTGCCAGCAGCTTCACACGGGGATCCGATCAGTACTTC.

This clone has a count of ten or more. The CDR3 protein is CASSLGRTSTQYF. The CDR3 DNA reads TGTGCCAGCAGCTTAGGACGGACATCCACCCAGTACTTC. The V and J genes are TRBV11-1 and TRBJ2-5; perhaps TRBD1 as D (5 bases). Germline CDR1 reads SGHAT; CDR2 reads FQDESV (reference sequence). The V end was cut by 1 base, the J end by 8 bases, with 11 bases between. This CDR3 is 13 amino acids long.

This clone was detected ten times or more. The chain has TRBV5-1 and TRBJ2-7, with 11 bases matching TRBD1. Unmatched junction bases numbered 5, after V lost 1 base and J lost 2 bases. This CDR3 region has 16 residues. CDR1 SGHRS and CDR2 YFSETQ come from the germline V gene. DNA for the CDR3: TGCGCCAGCAGCTTGAGTCCGGGACAGGGGGCCTACGAGCAGTACTTC. Amino acids: CASSLSPGQGAYEQYF.

This clone was seen repeatedly, ten times or more. The chain employs TRBV30 and TRBJ1-6; D unresolved. The CDR3 has 12 amino acids. Trimming took 2 bases from V and 4 from J, leaving 3 bases between them. Germline lookup yields CDR1 GTSNPN and CDR2 SVGIG (reference sequence). The CDR3, as DNA: TGTGCCTGGAGTCAGTATAATTCACCCCTCCACTTT. This sequence encodes CAWSQYNSPLHF.

This clone was found many times. This chain connects TRBV18 to TRBJ1-1; D gene unclear. The ends were cut back, 4 bases at V and 0 bases at J, with 3 bases in the middle. This CDR3 contains 12 residues. CDR1 and CDR2 (germline): KGHSH, LQKENI. CDR3 DNA: TGTGCCAGCTCACAAGTGAACACTGAAGCTTTCTTT. The encoded protein is CASSQVNTEAFF.

In its sample, this clone was seen many times. The gene calls are TRBV28 and TRBJ2-2; D is possibly TRBD2 (5 bases). Germline CDR1 reads MDHEN; CDR2 reads SYDVKM. The CDR3 has 16 amino acids. V was clipped by 6 bases and J by 0 bases, with 14 bases between them. The DNA for the CDR3 is TGTGCCAGCAGGACTACCCGGACGGCGAACACCGGGGAGCTGTTTTTT. It translates to CASRTTRTANTGELFF.

The chain is built from TRBV7-2 and TRBJ2-7, with a possible D match to TRBD2 (6 bases). Trimming stripped 8 bases from V and 6 bases from J, with 20 bases between. Per germline, CDR1 SGHTA and CDR2 FQGNSA. This CDR3 spans 14 amino acids. This CDR3 is CASLRASDGGEQYF. The DNA for the CDR3 is TGTGCCAGCCTTAGAGCCAGTGACGGGGGCGAGCAGTACTTC.

This clone occurred a few times. This chain connects TRBV6-5 to TRBJ2-5; 7 bases align to TRBD1. The V segment lost 0 bases and the J segment 14 bases; nucleotides outside the gene matches: 9. This CDR3 contains 13 residues. Germline V gives CDR1 MNHEY, CDR2 SVGAGI. The CDR3 DNA sequence: TGTGCCAGCAGTTACTCGGCGGTTGGGACAGCTTACTTC. It translates to CASSYSAVGTAYF.

This clone occurred a few times. It may be a read error: a sequence one base away is much more abundant. The chain links TRBV13 to TRBJ1-2; 7 bases map to TRBD1. J gave up 6 bases and V 4 bases, and 8 bases lay outside the gene matches. CDR1 and CDR2 from the germline V gene are PRHDT and FYEKMQ (reference sequence). CDR3 length: 14 amino acids. The CDR3: CASSWGQRRDGYTF. The CDR3, as DNA: TGTGCCAGCAGCTGGGGACAGAGGAGAGATGGCTACACCTTC.

This clone was detected ten times or more. The germline gene is not matched at one end of the junction; a read error may be the cause. Other DNA variants within this sample encode the same CDR3. The rearrangement uses TRBV6-1 and TRBJ2-7, with D unclear. The V gene's germline CDR1 is MNHNS and CDR2 SASEGT. This CDR3 region has 13 residues. CDR3 nucleotide sequence: TGTGCCAGCAGCGAAGGTACGCAAGGTAAGCAGTACTTC. This encodes CASSEGTQGKQYF.

This clone was detected only a few times. The rearrangement joins TRBV19 to TRBJ1-5; D is ambiguous. Germline CDR1 reads LNHDA; CDR2 reads SQIVND (reference sequence). This CDR3 spans 15 amino acids. V lost 5 bases, J lost 6 bases, and 17 bases lay in between. The CDR3 loop reads CASSLGRVLGQPQHF. The CDR3 bases are TGTGCCAGTAGTTTAGGAAGGGTTTTGGGTCAGCCCCAGCATTTT.

The chain carries TRBV6-1 and TRBJ2-3; D call uncertain. Looked up from germline, CDR1 is MNHNS and CDR2 is SASEGT. Trimming removed 6 bases from V and 6 bases from J, with 10 bases in between. The CDR3 runs 12 residues. CDR3 nucleotides: TGTGCCAGCAGACTAAACATGGATACGCAGTATTTT. Translating gives CASRLNMDTQYF.

This chain links TRBV20-1 with TRBJ2-5; 10 bases are shared with TRBD2. This CDR3 is built from 16 residues. Germline values: CDR1 DFQATT, CDR2 SNEGSKA (reference sequence). Trimming at V came to 0 bases and at J to 5 bases, leaving 9 bases not matched to a gene. The CDR3 loop is CSARDRSGRAVETQYF. CDR3 sequence (DNA): TGCAGTGCTAGAGATCGAAGCGGGAGGGCTGTTGAGACCCAGTACTTC.

This clone was detected only a few times. The missing conserved phenylalanine or tryptophan at the end of this CDR3 makes a read error likely. J is TRBJ2-1 and V is TRBV29-1, with 10 bases lining up with TRBD1. Germline CDR1 SQVTM, CDR2 ANQGSEA. V lost 6 bases and J lost 3; bases outside the gene matches: 5. The CDR3 spans 14 residues. The CDR3: CSVRDRGLYNEQFP. CDR3 sequence (DNA): TGCAGCGTCCGAGACAGGGGGCTCTACAATGAGCAGTTCCCC.

There are a few counts of this clone. The CDR3 region has the DNA TGTGCCAGCAGTACAAACGGAAGATTCAGCTCTGGAAACACCATATATTTT. It translates to CASSTNGRFSSGNTIYF. The chain uses TRBV27 and TRBJ1-3; unclear D gene. The CDR3 is made up of 17 amino acids. CDR1 and CDR2 from the germline V gene are MNHEY and SMNVEV (reference sequence). V shed 5 bases and J shed 0 bases, with 17 bases lying between them.

This clone rates as medium-sized (0.01 to 0.1%). The chain combines TRBV10-1 with TRBJ2-7; D is undetermined. The CDR3 extends over 11 amino acids. V was pared by 11 bases and J by 2 bases, with 10 bases between. The germline V gene encodes CDR1 WNHNN and CDR2 SYGVQD (reference sequence). The CDR3 reads CAPSRPYEQYF. As DNA, the CDR3 is TGCGCCCCGTCACGTCCCTACGAGCAGTACTTC.

This clone was seen a few times. This chain connects TRBV25-1 to TRBJ2-3; 7 bases agree with TRBD2. CDR3 length: 14 residues. In germline, CDR1 is MGHDK, CDR2 SYGVNS. J was trimmed by 3 bases and V by 5 bases; bases with no gene match: 5. The CDR3 nucleotides read TGTGCCAGCAGTAAGCGGGGTAGTACAGATACGCAGTATTTT. It yields the protein CASSKRGSTDTQYF.

The sample holds a few counts of this clone. A much larger clone lies one base from this, so it may be a read error. The V and J genes are TRBV10-2 and TRBJ1-5; 7 nucleotides line up with TRBD1. Germline CDR1 WSHSY, CDR2 SAAADI. The CDR3 totals 15 residues. Germline trimming cut 5 bases from V and 6 bases from J; bases unmatched to any gene: 10. Here the CDR3 reads CASSPRQGVVQPQHF. The DNA of the CDR3 is TGCGCCAGCAGTCCACGACAGGGTGTCGTTCAGCCCCAGCATTTT.